The clone carrying this T cell receptor (beta chain) has ten or more counts. It was the library that attached unique molecular identifiers to individual cDNA molecules. TCRdb reanalysed the RACE reads using MiXCR and keeps one entry per CDR3 protein. Seen here are some 49,000 distinct CDR3 sequences, around 9.3% observed once, and the top ten hold just under 4.5%. This sample was included in a study of human T cells and chemical hapten exposure. Across the whole study: Patients had diphenylcyclopropenone applied to the scalp weekly throughout the approximately 25-week study.

The CDR3 covers 13 residues. The V end was cut by 4 bases, the J end by 6 bases, with 12 bases between. Germline CDR1 reads SQVTM; CDR2 reads ANQGSEA. Time point of the sample: patch test 1, 2 weeks after DPC sensitization. Treatment noted: therapeutic diphenylcyclopropenone sensitization with weekly scalp DPC. Blood draws came before every patch-test application. Total RNA was isolated from whole blood that had not been fractionated. Sequences were derived from whole blood, sampled in connection with sensitization to the hapten diphenylcyclopropenone (DPC). This chain connects TRBV29-1 to TRBJ2-2; D unresolved. The receptor comes from a woman in her forties or fifties with alopecia areata. Some clones in this sample may be carry-over from other donors' samples. The CDR3 protein is CSVGRPGAGELFF. The CDR3 coding sequence is TGCAGCGTTGGGAGACCGGGCGCCGGGGAGCTGTTTTTT.